Listed below are T cell receptor beta chains from one sample, sequenced in a study of graft-versus-host responses after intestinal transplantation. These receptors' antigens are unknown. TCRdb's table, derived via immunoSEQ multiplex PCR, lists solely in-frame clones and lacks some. The sample has around 77,000 clones; about 94% are singletons. The source material was unstimulated CD8+ T cells sorted from spleen or lymph node cells, sampled before intestinal transplant. The receptors here all came from a human donor who received an intestinal transplant. Both conserved end residues are part of each CDR3. D genes are given only for firm matches. Size is stated for part of the rows, as once, few or many counts, or as a class when the clone is expanded.

>TRBJ2-7|18|NA|NA|TRBV1
TGCACCAGCGGCCAAGATGAGCGGACTAGCGGGAGTTCGTACGAGCAGTACTTC
CTSGQDERTSGSSYEQYF
>TRBJ2-1|13|NA|NA|TRBV5-6
TGTGCCAGCAGCTACGGACTTTACAATGAGCAGTTCTTC
CASSYGLYNEQFF
>TRBJ1-5|13|NA|TRBD1|TRBV6-1
TGTGCCAGCCGAGGACAGGGCGATCAGCCCCAGCATTTT
CASRGQGDQPQHF
>TRBJ1-5|14|NA|NA|TRBV5-1
TGCGCCAGCAGCTTGGGAGATCCCATTGGCCCCCAGCATTTT
CASSLGDPIGPQHF
>TRBJ2-2|17|NA|TRBD2|TRBV30
TGTGCCTGGAGTGACCGAGCGGGAGGTTACGAGGGGGGGGAGCTGTTTTTT
CAWSDRAGGYEGGELFF
>TRBJ2-1|19|once|NA|TRBV5-1
TGCGCCAGCAGCTTGGTTTTAATTGGGGCGCTCGGGGATGGGAATGAGCAGTTCTTC
CASSLVLIGALGDGNEQFF
>TRBJ1-5|13|once|NA|TRBV5-1
TGCGCCAGCAGCTTTGACAGTGATCAGCCCCAGCATTTT
CASSFDSDQPQHF
>TRBJ1-1|13|NA|NA|TRBV27
TGTGCCAGCAGTTCCCACTCTAAAGTGCGGGCTTTCTTT
CASSSHSKVRAFF
>TRBJ1-6|17|NA|NA|TRBV18
TGTGCCAGCACGGGACATTTCGGAGGCTCCTATAATTCACCCCTCCACTTT
CASTGHFGGSYNSPLHF
>TRBJ2-1|16|NA|TRBD2|TRBV4-1
TGCGCCAGCAGCCAAATTAGCGGGAGTATCGACAATGAGCAGTTCTTC
CASSQISGSIDNEQFF
>TRBJ1-1|14|NA|NA|TRBV30
TGTGCCTGGAGTGACGTCGGCGGCAACACTGAAGCTTTCTTT
CAWSDVGGNTEAFF
>TRBJ1-1|15|once|NA|TRBV5-1
TGCGCCAGCAGCTTAGACCGAAGTCCGAACACTGAAGCTTTCTTT
CASSLDRSPNTEAFF
>TRBJ2-7|16|NA|NA|TRBV25-1
TGTGCCAGCAGTGAATTCTCGATTCGGGGATCCTACGAGCAGTACTTC
CASSEFSIRGSYEQYF
>TRBJ1-2|14|NA|TRBD1|TRBV18
TGTGCCAGCTCACCGGGCAGGGGGGACTATGGCTACACCTTC
CASSPGRGDYGYTF
>TRBJ2-5|14|NA|TRBD2|TRBV6-1
TGTGCCAGCAGTGCGGGGGGGTTACAAGAGACCCAGTACTTC
CASSAGGLQETQYF
>TRBJ1-5|15|NA|NA|TRBV15
TGTGCCACCAGAAGTACAGAGCATAGCAATCAGCCCCAGCATTTT
CATRSTEHSNQPQHF
>TRBJ2-7|14|NA|TRBD2|TRBV7-9
TGTGCCAGCAGCTCCCTCCCGGGGGGACACGAGCAGTACTTC
CASSSLPGGHEQYF
>TRBJ2-1|16|NA|TRBD2|TRBV10-1
TGCGCCAGCAGTGAGTCGCGGCTAGCGGATAACAATGAGCAGTTCTTC
CASSESRLADNNEQFF
>TRBJ2-5|16|NA|NA|TRBV5-4
TGTGCCAGCAGCAACTTAGATTTGGGGATCCAAGAGACCCAGTACTTC
CASSNLDLGIQETQYF
>TRBJ2-1|13|NA|NA|TRBV19
TGTGCCAGTAGTACCGCCTCCTACAATGAGCAGTTCTTC
CASSTASYNEQFF
>TRBJ2-3|13|NA|NA|TRBV7-9
TGTGCCAGCAGCCCCCGCGGTACAGATACGCAGTATTTT
CASSPRGTDTQYF
>TRBJ2-7|12|NA|NA|TRBV25-1
TGTGCCAGCAGTAATATGAGGGGGGAGCAGTACTTC
CASSNMRGEQYF
>TRBJ1-2|16|NA|NA|TRBV7-9
TGTGCCAGCAGCTTAGCGACTTGGGATGAAGGCTATGGCTACACCTTC
CASSLATWDEGYGYTF
>TRBJ2-1|16|NA|TRBD1|TRBV9
TGTGCCAGCAGCGTAGAAGGACAGGCTGAATACAATGAGCAGTTCTTC
CASSVEGQAEYNEQFF
>TRBJ2-1|15|few|NA|TRBV19
TGTGCCAGTAGTATTATAAGGGAGACCTACAATGAGCAGTTCTTC
CASSIIRETYNEQFF
>TRBJ1-4|15|NA|TRBD1|TRBV7-9
TGTGCCAGCAGCGTGGGGACAGGGGTAGATGAAAAACTGTTTTTT
CASSVGTGVDEKLFF
>TRBJ1-3|15|NA|NA|TRBV6-5
TGTGCCAGCAGTTACTCGGCGGGGGTCGGAAACACCATATATTTT
CASSYSAGVGNTIYF
>TRBJ2-1|16|once|TRBD2|TRBV10-2
TGCGCCAGCACCCACTTTCTAGCGGGAGGGTACAATGAGCAGTTCTTC
CASTHFLAGGYNEQFF
>TRBJ2-5|15|once|NA|TRBV7-6
TGTGCCAGCAGCTTAGCGACAGGTACGGAGGAGACCCAGTACTTC
CASSLATGTEETQYF
>TRBJ1-5|13|NA|NA|TRBV5-5
TGTGCCAGCAGCTTGGACAGGAATCAGCCCCAGCATTTT
CASSLDRNQPQHF
>TRBJ1-6|14|NA|NA|TRBV7-9
TGTGCCAGCAGCCCTCCGGGGGAGAATTCACCCCTCCACTTT
CASSPPGENSPLHF
>TRBJ2-1|11|NA|NA|TRBV27
TGTGCCAGCAGAGATCCCAATGAGCAGTTCTTC
CASRDPNEQFF
>TRBJ2-1|16|NA|TRBD2|TRBV5-6
TGTGCCAGCAGCTTGTATCTAGGCGGGAGACACAATGAGCAGTTCTTC
CASSLYLGGRHNEQFF
>TRBJ1-5|13|NA|NA|TRBV15
TGTGCCACCAGGAAAATACCCAATCAGCCCCAGCATTTT
CATRKIPNQPQHF
>TRBJ2-7|14|NA|NA|TRBV4-1
TGCGCCAGCAGCCAAGTAGCTGGGCCCTACGAGCAGTACTTC
CASSQVAGPYEQYF
>TRBJ1-2|14|NA|NA|TRBV5-4
TGTGTCAGCAGCCTGACAGTCCCAAACTATGGCTACACCTTC
CVSSLTVPNYGYTF
>TRBJ2-7|12|NA|NA|TRBV30
TGTGCCTGGAGTGTACTTGGCTACGAGCAGTACTTC
CAWSVLGYEQYF
>TRBJ1-1|13|NA|NA|TRBV28
TGTGCCAGCAGTTTATCGGGGAACACTGAAGCTTTCTTT
CASSLSGNTEAFF
>TRBJ2-3|23|NA|TRBD2|TRBV27
TGTGCCAGCAGTCCACCACCATTTTATACGGGACTAGCGGGAGACGGTAGCACAGATACGCAGTATTTT
CASSPPPFYTGLAGDGSTDTQYF
>TRBJ2-7|13|NA|NA|TRBV6-5
TGTGCCTGCGGTACAGGGTTAACCTACGAGCAGTACTTC
CACGTGLTYEQYF
>TRBJ1-5|16|NA|NA|TRBV4-1
TGCGCCAGCAGCCGAGAGACAGCAGCTACAAATCAGCCCCAGCATTTT
CASSRETAATNQPQHF
>TRBJ2-7|14|NA|NA|TRBV7-9
TGTGCCAGCAGCCCCGTGGTGGGCGGCTACGAGCAGTACTTC
CASSPVVGGYEQYF
>TRBJ2-3|14|NA|TRBD2|TRBV2
TGTGCCAGCAGGGGGACTAGCATCACAGATACGCAGTATTTT
CASRGTSITDTQYF
>TRBJ2-7|11|NA|NA|TRBV5-4
TGTGCCAGCAGCTTGGCTTCCGAGCAGTACTTC
CASSLASEQYF
>TRBJ1-5|14|NA|TRBD1|TRBV5-4
TGTGCCAGCAGCTTGGGGACAGGGGATCAGCCCCAGCATTTT
CASSLGTGDQPQHF
>TRBJ2-5|13|NA|TRBD2|TRBV10-3
TGTGCCATCAGTGACGTAGCGGGAGAGACCCAGTACTTC
CAISDVAGETQYF
>TRBJ1-2|14|once|NA|TRBV4-1
TGCGCCAGCAGCCAAGAGCCGTCTAACTATGGCTACACCTTC
CASSQEPSNYGYTF
>TRBJ2-5|19|NA|TRBD1|TRBV4-1
TGCGCCAGCAGCCAACCACTGGCCGGTCAGGGGGCGATCCAAGAGACCCAGTACTTC
CASSQPLAGQGAIQETQYF